A selection of T cell receptor beta chains follows, all from one sample in a study of T cell responses to AZD1222 COVID-19 vaccine. The data were produced by immunoSEQ multiplex PCR, yet TCRdb's version contains in-frame clones alone and is incomplete. The repertoire holds about 130,000 clones, with roughly nine tenths as singletons. The starting material was peripheral blood, obtained on day 0 of AZD1222 vaccination. These receptors all come from an adult in good health. Both conserved end residues are trimmed from each CDR3.

j_gene: TRBJ2-7; v_gene: TRBV28; CDR3aa: ASSLGEQY
j_gene: TRBJ1-2; v_gene: TRBV9; CDR3aa: ASSVAPGAYGYT
j_gene: TRBJ2-1; v_gene: TRBV12-3/TRBV12-4; CDR3aa: ASTPRSYNEQF
j_gene: TRBJ1-5; v_gene: TRBV6-1; CDR3aa: ASSGHRGQVKNQPQH
j_gene: TRBJ1-1; v_gene: TRBV5-1; CDR3aa: ASSVGQGVRTEAF
j_gene: TRBJ1-1; v_gene: TRBV30; CDR3aa: AWSHGLNTEAF
j_gene: TRBJ1-1; v_gene: TRBV5-6; CDR3aa: ASSFETGTGRFRSTEAF
j_gene: TRBJ2-5; v_gene: TRBV5-1; CDR3aa: ASSFLGGETQY
j_gene: TRBJ2-1; v_gene: TRBV7-2; CDR3aa: ASSLEDYDGPYNEQF
j_gene: TRBJ2-1; v_gene: TRBV18; CDR3aa: ASSPPGLAGNEQF
j_gene: TRBJ2-7; v_gene: TRBV4-1; CDR3aa: ASSQEDRGPDRVRSYEQY
j_gene: TRBJ1-5; v_gene: TRBV7-9; CDR3aa: ASSLSGDQPQH
j_gene: TRBJ2-4; v_gene: TRBV19; CDR3aa: ASSIQEGNIQY
j_gene: TRBJ2-4; v_gene: TRBV14; CDR3aa: ASSQGLAGYKNIQY
j_gene: TRBJ2-2; v_gene: TRBV27; CDR3aa: ASRPWTSLAGELF
j_gene: TRBJ2-7; v_gene: TRBV19; CDR3aa: ASSNPLEGGSYEQY
j_gene: TRBJ1-4; v_gene: TRBV9; CDR3aa: ASSAYRDTEKLF
j_gene: TRBJ2-7; v_gene: TRBV3-1/TRBV3-2; CDR3aa: ASSPGGQIEQY
j_gene: TRBJ1-2; v_gene: TRBV9; CDR3aa: ASSVEAGGSDGYT
j_gene: TRBJ2-7; v_gene: TRBV18; CDR3aa: ASSPGLAVYEQY
j_gene: TRBJ2-3; v_gene: TRBV15; CDR3aa: ATSRGTGGTDTQY
j_gene: TRBJ2-7; v_gene: TRBV5-4; CDR3aa: ASSEGYEQY
j_gene: TRBJ2-5; v_gene: TRBV4-3; CDR3aa: ASSQRLAGGHRETQY
j_gene: TRBJ2-3; v_gene: TRBV5-1; CDR3aa: ASTPSGSADTQY